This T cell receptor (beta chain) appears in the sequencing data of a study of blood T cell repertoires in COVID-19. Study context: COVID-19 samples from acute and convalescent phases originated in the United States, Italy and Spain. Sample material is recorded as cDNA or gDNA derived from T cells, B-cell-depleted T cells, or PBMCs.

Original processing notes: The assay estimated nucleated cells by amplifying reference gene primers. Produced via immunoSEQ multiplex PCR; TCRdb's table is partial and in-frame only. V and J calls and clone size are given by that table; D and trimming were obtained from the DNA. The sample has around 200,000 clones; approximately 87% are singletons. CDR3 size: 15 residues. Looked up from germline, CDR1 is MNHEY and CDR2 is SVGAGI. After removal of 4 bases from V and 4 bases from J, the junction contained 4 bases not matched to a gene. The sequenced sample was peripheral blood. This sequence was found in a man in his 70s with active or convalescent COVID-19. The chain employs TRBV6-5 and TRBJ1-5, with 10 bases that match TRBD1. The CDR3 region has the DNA TGTGCCAGCAGTTCGAGGACAGGGGGGAATCAGCCCCAGCATTTT. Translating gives CASSSRTGGNQPQHF.